This TCR beta chain originates from a study of shared clonotypes between healthy human individuals. Whole-study context: The cohort had a couple of women and a few men, ages 18 to 49.

From germline, CDR1 is SGHVS and CDR2 FQNEAQ. The V and J ends lost 2 bases and 0 bases respectively, with 16 bases between them. The CDR3 is 17 residues long. Clones were sequenced by immunoSEQ multiplex PCR, and TCRdb holds only the in-frame ones, with some missing. The top ten clones hold roughly 0.34% of a sample with 2 million to 2.5 million clones, 80% to 95% of them seen once. Overall study results and limits: With four donors compared, around 4.7% of naive CD4 clonotypes were shared. Rarefaction showed sorted-subset sequencing was incomplete despite large depth.

Concerning this clone: What it binds is not known.

The sample taken for sequencing was naive CD4+ T cells from PBMCs. Subset defined: CD45RA+ positively selected. The sequence was obtained from a man younger than 30 in good health. Some clones in this sample may be carry-over from other donors' samples. The rearrangement joins TRBV7-8 to TRBJ1-2, with D unresolved. The chain's CDR3 is CASSLRQTPNSNYGYTF. The CDR3 bases are TGTGCCAGCAGCTTAAGGCAGACGCCAAATTCTAACTATGGCTACACCTTC. Complete variable domain (other parts from reference TRBV7-8 and TRBJ1-2): GAGVSQSPRYKVAKRGQDVALRCDPISGHVSLFWYQQALGQGPEFLTYFQNEAQLDKSGLPSDRFFAERPEGSVSTLKIQRTQQEDSAVYLCASSLRQTPNSNYGYTFGSGTRLTVV.